Each of the 21 T cell receptor beta chains below was sequenced from the same sample in a study of beta chain features in type 1 diabetes. Sequenced material consisted of expressed TCRB transcripts (all of the isolated RNA was reverse transcribed). Repertoires were generated with immunoSEQ multiplex PCR, while TCRdb's copy carries only in-frame clones and drops some. The sample lists over 55,000 clones; around half were seen once. For these receptors, no antigen is known. Overall study results and limits: Shorter TCRB CDR3s, moderately but significantly so, were found in Type 1 diabetes patients in all four CD4+ subsets.

Sequencing was carried out using Tregs from blood. These receptors all come from a woman aged 40 to 55 with type 1 diabetes.

A remark on this clone: This same CDR3 is encoded by further DNA sequences in the sample. V is TRBV6-5 and J is TRBJ1-2; maybe TRBD1 (6 bases). This CDR3 is built from 14 residues. Germline CDR1 and CDR2: MNHEY and SVGAGI. Trimming cost V 6 bases and J 6 bases, with 17 bases left between them. CDR3: CASRTGGKIDGYTF. CDR3 DNA: TGTGCCAGCAGGACAGGAGGCAAGATAGATGGCTACACCTTC.

The chain recombines TRBV7-2 with TRBJ2-7, with D possibly matching TRBD1 (6 bases). Germline V gene lookup returns CDR1 SGHTA and CDR2 FQGNSA. This CDR3 contains 13 residues. Between the trimmed V and J ends, which lost 5 bases and 6 bases, there was a span of 14 bases. The CDR3 DNA follows: TGTGCCAGCAGCCCAAGACAGGTTGGCGAGCAGTACTTC. This translates into CASSPRQVGEQYF. The full variable domain, its missing parts supplied by reference TRBV7-2 and TRBJ2-7, is GAGVSQSPSNKVTEKGKDVELRCDPISGHTALYWYRQSLGQGLEFLIYFQGNSAPDKSGLPSDRFSAERTGGSVSTLTIQRTQQEDSAVYLCASSPRQVGEQYFGPGTRLTVT.

J is TRBJ2-7 and V is TRBV7-2; D unclear. The CDR3 loop spans 14 amino acids. Trimming shortened V by 3 bases and J by 0 bases, and 9 bases separated the two germline ends. The germline gives CDR1 SGHTA, CDR2 FQGNSA. This CDR3 reads CASSFLGLSYEQYF. DNA of the CDR3: TGTGCCAGCAGCTTCCTTGGGCTCTCCTACGAGCAGTACTTC.

V and J are TRBV6-5 and TRBJ2-7, with no clear D. The germline CDR1 and CDR2 sequences are MNHEY and SVGAGI. Trimming cost V 0 bases and J 6 bases, with 15 bases left between them. This CDR3 is 15 amino acids long. Written as DNA, the CDR3 is TGTGCCAGCAGTTACTCTACCGAGCCCCGCGGCGAGCAGTACTTC. Its protein product is CASSYSTEPRGEQYF.

This clone was found a few times. The chain has TRBV10-3 and TRBJ1-6; D may be TRBD1 (6 bases). Per germline, CDR1 ENHRY and CDR2 SYGVKD. CDR3 size: 15 residues. Trimming removed 2 bases from V and 6 bases from J, with 11 bases in between. Here the CDR3 reads CAISEVRGLNSPLHF. CDR3 bases: TGTGCCATCAGTGAGGTGCGGGGGCTTAATTCACCCCTCCACTTT.

This clone was picked up one time. The chain is built from TRBV28 and TRBJ1-2; 8 bases line up with TRBD1. V trimming: 1 base; J trimming: 8 bases; junction bases outside the gene matches: 9. CDR3 length equals 15 residues. The germline V gene encodes CDR1 MDHEN and CDR2 SYDVKM. CDR3 loop: CASSLSQGAVGGYTF. The CDR3 DNA reads as TGTGCCAGCAGTTTATCGCAGGGGGCGGTAGGGGGCTACACCTTC.

In its sample, this clone was seen many times. V usage is TRBV28 and J usage is TRBJ2-7, with 8 bases lining up with TRBD1. CDR1 and CDR2 from the germline V gene are MDHEN and SYDVKM. Trimming at V came to 6 bases and at J to 3 bases, leaving 4 bases not matched to a gene. This CDR3 region has 13 residues. Here the CDR3 reads CASSGTGSYEQYF. In DNA form, the CDR3 reads TGTGCCAGCAGCGGGACAGGCAGCTACGAGCAGTACTTC.

This clone came up a few times. This sequence joins TRBV18 and TRBJ2-7, with D maybe TRBD2 (6 bases). Germline CDR1 and CDR2: KGHSH and LQKENI. V dropped 4 bases and J dropped 6 bases, with 16 bases sitting between them. The CDR3 is made up of 14 amino acids. The CDR3 loop is CASSLGKTSGEQYF. CDR3 bases: TGTGCCAGCTCACTAGGAAAGACTAGTGGCGAGCAGTACTTC.

The rearrangement links TRBV18 to TRBJ1-1; TRBD1 might be the D (5 bases). This CDR3 contains 15 residues. V lost 6 bases and J lost 7, with 21 bases in between. Germline loops: CDR1 KGHSH, CDR2 LQKENI. The CDR3 protein is CASSLLVGLGDEAFF. CDR3 DNA sequence: TGTGCCAGCTCCCTGCTAGTCGGACTAGGGGATGAAGCTTTCTTT.

This clone was detected a few times. This chain links TRBV4-2 with TRBJ1-6; D is undetermined. The CDR3 loop spans 16 amino acids. Germline lookup yields CDR1 LGHNA and CDR2 YNFKEQ. Trimming stripped 0 bases from V and 4 bases from J, with 10 bases between. Here the CDR3 reads CASSQDRGSYNSPLHF. CDR3 coding DNA: TGTGCCAGCAGCCAAGATCGGGGTTCGTATAATTCACCCCTCCACTTT.

This clone was detected a few times. The genes are TRBV7-2 and TRBJ2-7; TRBD2 is a possible D gene (6 bases). Germline CDR1 is SGHTA and CDR2 is FQGNSA. With 6 bases removed from V and 0 bases from J, the gap between germline ends came to 15 bases. The CDR3 extends over 15 amino acids. In DNA, the CDR3 is TGTGCCAGCAGTTCTGCCGCGGGGAGCTCCTACGAGCAGTACTTC. It encodes CASSSAAGSSYEQYF.

The chain couples TRBV6-6 to TRBJ1-4, with a weak D call TRBD1 (5 bases). V lost 6 bases, J lost 2 bases, and 10 bases lay in between. The CDR3 contains 14 residues. Germline V gene data show CDR1 as MNHNY and CDR2 as SVGAGI (reference sequence). CDR3 residues: CASRPRVTNEKLFF. The DNA of the CDR3 is TGTGCCAGCAGACCCAGGGTCACTAATGAAAAACTGTTTTTT.

The genes are TRBV4-1 and TRBJ2-6; TRBD1 matches 9 bases. The CDR3 loop spans 19 amino acids. Germline V gene sequence: CDR1 MGHRA, CDR2 YSYEKL. J lost 1 base, V lost 5 bases, and 12 bases had no gene match. DNA for the CDR3: TGCGCCAGCAGCGGATCGGACAGGGGTTCTTTTTCTGGGGCCAACGTCCTGACTTTC. Translating it yields CASSGSDRGSFSGANVLTF.

The CDR3 DNA follows: TGTGCCAGCAGCTTTAGCGGGAGTGAGTCCTACGAGCAGTACTTC. This sequence encodes CASSFSGSESYEQYF. The chain combines TRBV7-8 with TRBJ2-5; 9 bases align to TRBD2. The J call may be mistaken, given a closer DNA end match to TRBJ2-7. The germline V gene encodes CDR1 SGHVS and CDR2 FQNEAQ. This CDR3 has 15 residues.

J is TRBJ1-3 and V is TRBV4-2; D ambiguous. This CDR3 is 17 amino acids long. Trimming removed 5 bases at V and 1 base at J, with 18 bases between. Germline CDR1 reads LGHNA; CDR2 reads YNFKEQ. The CDR3 nucleotides read TGTGCCAGCAGCTTCACCTCTGCCCCGGGGTCTGGAAACACCATATATTTT. Translated, it gives CASSFTSAPGSGNTIYF.

This clone was counted a few times. The rearrangement joins TRBV28 to TRBJ2-7; TRBD1 matches at 7 bases. The CDR3 runs 15 residues. V was clipped by 5 bases and J by 1 base; unmatched bases: 8. Germline V lookup: CDR1 MDHEN, CDR2 SYDVKM. CDR3 sequence: CASSQTGQRSYEQYF. In nucleotides, the CDR3 is TGTGCCAGCAGTCAAACGGGACAGAGATCCTACGAGCAGTACTTC.

CDR3: CASSKGDGNQPQHF. In DNA form, the CDR3 reads TGTGCCAGTAGTAAGGGGGACGGAAATCAGCCCCAGCATTTT. The genes are TRBV19 and TRBJ1-5; the D gene is possibly TRBD1 (6 bases). This CDR3 contains 14 residues. CDR1 is LNHDA and CDR2 is SQIVND in the germline V gene (reference sequence). Trimming left V 4 bases short and J 4 bases short, with 11 bases between.

This clone was recorded at least ten times. The V gene is TRBV4-3, the J gene TRBJ2-2; 9 positions agree with TRBD1. Unmatched junction bases numbered 3, after V lost 3 bases and J lost 4 bases. CDR3 length: 15 amino acids. Germline-derived CDR1 and CDR2 are LGHNA and YSLEER. The CDR3, as DNA: TGCGCCAGCAGCCAGGGGACAGGGCCCACCGGGGAGCTGTTTTTT. Its translation: CASSQGTGPTGELFF.

The CDR3 bases are TGTGCCAGCAGCTTACAGGGAGTCCCTGAAGCTTTCTTT. Encoded protein: CASSLQGVPEAFF. V gene TRBV5-6 combines with J gene TRBJ1-1, with D perhaps TRBD1 (6 bases). Per germline, CDR1 SGHDT and CDR2 YYEEEE. Trimming cost V 2 bases and J 6 bases, with 11 bases left between them. The CDR3 loop spans 13 amino acids.

V and J are TRBV10-3 and TRBJ2-1, with 14 positions matching TRBD2. CDR1 and CDR2 from the germline V gene are ENHRY and SYGVKD. The length of the CDR3 is 17 residues. V shed 4 bases and J 1 base; nucleotides not matched to a gene: 3. The CDR3 spells CAISAGLAGGSYNEQFF. DNA for the CDR3: TGTGCCATCAGTGCCGGACTAGCGGGAGGTTCCTACAATGAGCAGTTCTTC.

The chain links TRBV9 to TRBJ2-6, with D perhaps matching TRBD1 (6 bases). The CDR3 consists of 16 residues. With 2 bases removed from V and 0 bases from J, the gap between germline ends came to 9 bases. CDR1 and CDR2 from the germline V gene are SGDLS and YYNGEE. The CDR3 DNA reads TGTGCCAGCAGCGTCTTAGGGGGCTCTGGGGCCAACGTCCTGACTTTC. This sequence encodes CASSVLGGSGANVLTF.